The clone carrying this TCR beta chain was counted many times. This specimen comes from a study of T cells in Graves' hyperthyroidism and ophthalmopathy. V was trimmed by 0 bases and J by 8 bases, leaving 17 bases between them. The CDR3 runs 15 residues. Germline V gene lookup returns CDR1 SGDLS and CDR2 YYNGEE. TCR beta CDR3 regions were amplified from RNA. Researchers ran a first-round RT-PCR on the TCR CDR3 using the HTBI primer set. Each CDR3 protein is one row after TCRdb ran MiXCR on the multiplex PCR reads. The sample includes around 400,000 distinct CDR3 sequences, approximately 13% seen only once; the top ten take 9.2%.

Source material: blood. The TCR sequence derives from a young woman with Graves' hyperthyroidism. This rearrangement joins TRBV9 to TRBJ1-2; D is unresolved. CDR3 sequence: CASSVESSGAGGYTF. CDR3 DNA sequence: TGTGCCAGCAGCGTAGAGTCGAGCGGTGCCGGGGGCTACACCTTC.